The rows below give T cell receptor beta chains drawn from one sample of a study of breast tumors, draining lymph nodes, adjacent tissues. In TCRdb, the multiplex PCR reads were re-called with MiXCR into one record per CDR3 protein. The sample has 200,000 to 300,000 distinct CDR3 sequences; 30% are singletons. The sequenced material came from axillary lymph node tissue. The receptor set was obtained from a female donor with breast cancer. Some clones in this sample may be carry-over from other donors' samples. CDR3s include the opening cysteine and the closing phenylalanine or tryptophan. Fields, in order: J gene, D gene, V gene, clone size, CDR3 protein, CDR3 DNA. A D gene is named only where the DNA matches it firmly. Clone sizes are given selectively: once, few, many, or a class where the clone is expanded.

TRBJ2-2 | TRBD2 | TRBV11-3 | few | CASSPGLAGFTGELFF | TGTGCCAGCAGCCCCGGACTAGCGGGCTTCACCGGGGAGCTGTTTTTT
TRBJ2-3 | NA | TRBV5-1 | many | CASSGGTGTDTQYF | TGCGCCAGCAGCGGAGGGACCGGCACAGATACGCAGTATTTT
TRBJ2-1 | TRBD2 | TRBV20-1 | few | CSAWTSGSSAEQFF | TGCAGTGCATGGACTAGCGGGAGTTCGGCTGAGCAGTTCTTC
TRBJ2-3 | TRBD2 | TRBV7-6 | many | CASSLGSGINTDTQYF | TGTGCCAGCAGCTTAGGGAGCGGGATTAACACAGATACGCAGTATTTT
TRBJ2-7 | NA | TRBV7-8 | NA | CASSFYICSAREGRGTAYEQYF | NA
TRBJ2-7 | TRBD1 | TRBV13 | many | CASRRTGYYEQYF | TGTGCCAGCAGGCGGACAGGGTACTACGAGCAGTACTTC
TRBJ2-7 | NA | TRBV20-1 | many | CSARDSFGGASYEQYF | TGCAGTGCTAGAGACTCATTTGGGGGGGCCTCCTACGAGCAGTACTTC
TRBJ1-1 | NA | TRBV10-2 | NA | CASSQDRNTEAFF | TGCGCCAGCAGTCAGGACAGGAACACTGAAGCTTTCTTT
TRBJ1-1 | TRBD1 | TRBV7-8 | NA | CASSFARDRGGAFF | TGTGCCAGCAGCTTTGCCCGGGACAGGGGAGGAGCTTTCTTT
TRBJ2-1 | NA | TRBV12-3/TRBV12-4 | many | CASSFGHEQFF | TGTGCCAGCAGTTTTGGCCATGAGCAGTTCTTC
TRBJ1-6 | TRBD1 | TRBV5-1 | many | CASSFGQGESSPLHF | TGCGCCAGCAGCTTCGGACAGGGAGAGAGTTCACCCCTCCACTTT
TRBJ2-3 | TRBD2 | TRBV27 | NA | CASSLVPGLGTDTQYF | TGTGCCAGCAGTCTAGTCCCGGGACTAGGTACGGATACGCAGTATTTT
TRBJ2-5 | NA | TRBV5-4 | many | CASSLTGQGETQYF | TGTGCCAGCAGCTTGACAGGGCAGGGAGAGACCCAGTACTTC
TRBJ2-1 | TRBD1 | TRBV20-1 | many | CSARDPGTGRGEQFF | TGCAGTGCTAGAGATCCTGGGACAGGCCGAGGTGAGCAGTTCTTC
TRBJ2-7 | TRBD1 | TRBV2 | once | CASRERVTGSSYEQYF | TGTGCCAGCAGGGAAAGGGTGACAGGGAGCTCCTACGAGCAGTACTTC
TRBJ1-2 | NA | TRBV6-5 | many | CASTRQPHYGYTF | TGTGCCAGCACCCGACAGCCGCACTATGGCTACACCTTC
TRBJ2-7 | NA | TRBV6-6 | many | CASFGAAGLGVIEQYF | TGTGCCAGCTTTGGGGCGGCGGGACTGGGGGTGATCGAGCAGTACTTC
TRBJ2-4 | TRBD2 | TRBV30 | few | CAWSGGTKGIQYF | TGTGCCTGGAGTGGCGGGACTAAGGGCATTCAGTACTTC
TRBJ1-3 | NA | TRBV3-1 | few | CASSQDRRYATAKGNTIYF | TGTGCCAGCAGCCAAGATCGTCGTTATGCTACAGCGAAAGGAAACACCATATATTTT
TRBJ1-5 | NA | TRBV2 | NA | CASSVFTSNQPQHF | TGTGCCAGCAGTGTTTTTACTAGCAATCAGCCCCAGCATTTT
TRBJ2-7 | TRBD2 | TRBV10-1 | many | CASSDGGLAGAMQYF | TGCGCCAGCAGCGATGGGGGACTAGCGGGAGCAATGCAGTACTTC
TRBJ2-2 | TRBD1 | TRBV15 | NA | CATSSSSRGPGELFF | TGTGCCACCAGCAGCTCCTCAAGGGGGCCCGGGGAGCTGTTTTTT
TRBJ2-3 | TRBD2 | TRBV15 | NA | CATSGTSGSSTDTQYF | TGTGCCACCAGCGGGACTAGCGGAAGTAGCACAGATACGCAGTATTTT
TRBJ2-1 | NA | TRBV20-1 | few | CSAKPPFRGAGEQFF | TGCAGTGCCAAACCGCCATTCCGAGGGGCCGGTGAGCAGTTCTTC
TRBJ1-3 | TRBD1 | TRBV5-1 | many | CASSLGQASSGNTIYF | TGCGCCAGCAGCCTGGGACAGGCAAGCTCTGGAAACACCATATATTTT
TRBJ2-2 | TRBD2 | TRBV20-1 | NA | CSARGEATNTGELFF | TGCAGTGCTCGGGGGGAGGCTACCAACACCGGGGAGCTGTTTTTT
TRBJ2-2 | TRBD2 | TRBV4-1 | many | CASSQTSGSILGELFF | TGCGCCAGCAGCCAAACTAGCGGGAGTATTCTCGGGGAGCTGTTTTTT
TRBJ2-3 | NA | TRBV11-2 | many | CASSPGTATDTQYF | TGTGCCAGCAGCCCAGGGACCGCCACAGATACGCAGTATTTT
TRBJ2-2 | NA | TRBV11-2 | many | CASRTQGTGELFF | TGTGCCAGCAGGACCCAGGGGACCGGGGAGCTGTTTTTT
TRBJ2-5 | TRBD2 | TRBV19 | many | CASSKGLAGEETQYF | TGTGCCAGTAGCAAAGGACTAGCGGGAGAAGAGACCCAGTACTTC
TRBJ1-2 | NA | TRBV4-3 | many | CASSQDPLAARGYTF | TGCGCCAGCAGCCAAGATCCTTTGGCAGCCCGCGGCTACACCTTC
TRBJ2-3 | NA | TRBV10-3 | many | CAISEPGSGTDTQYF | TGTGCCATCAGTGAACCAGGGAGCGGCACAGATACGCAGTATTTT
TRBJ1-5 | NA | TRBV20-1 | many | CSARDMTVPNQPQHF | TGCAGTGCTAGAGATATGACCGTCCCAAATCAGCCCCAGCATTTT
TRBJ1-2 | NA | TRBV6-5 | many | CATATATREGYTF | TGTGCCACCGCGACAGCGACCCGGGAGGGCTACACCTTC
TRBJ2-2 | TRBD2 | TRBV29-1 | once | CSVRKLAGATGTGELFF | TGCAGCGTACGCAAACTAGCGGGAGCAACGGGCACCGGGGAGCTGTTTTTT
TRBJ2-7 | NA | TRBV7-9 | NA | CASSYWAGGHEQYF | TGTGCCAGCAGCTACTGGGCCGGAGGGCACGAGCAGTACTTC
TRBJ2-5 | NA | TRBV5-4 | many | CASSLRGRGQETQYF | TGTGCCAGCAGCTTGAGGGGCAGGGGCCAAGAGACCCAGTACTTC
TRBJ2-5 | TRBD2 | TRBV7-7 | NA | CASGLGTTLETQYF | TGTGCTAGCGGCTTAGGGACTACCCTAGAGACCCAGTACTTC
TRBJ1-2 | TRBD1 | TRBV20-1 | NA | CSASGGGGGYTF | TGCAGTGCATCAGGGGGGGGCGGAGGCTACACCTTC
TRBJ2-1 | TRBD2 | TRBV7-9 | NA | CASGRLAYYNEQFF | TGTGCCAGCGGGAGACTAGCCTACTACAATGAGCAGTTCTTC
TRBJ2-3 | NA | TRBV9 | many | CASSVDSIDTQYF | TGTGCCAGCAGCGTAGATAGCATAGATACGCAGTATTTT
TRBJ1-6 | NA | TRBV10-3 | NA | CAIRDGRASPLHF | TGTGCCATCAGGGACGGTCGGGCTTCACCCCTCCACTTT
TRBJ2-7 | TRBD1 | TRBV7-2 | many | CASRRDRGSYEQYF | TGTGCCAGCAGACGGGACAGGGGCTCCTACGAGCAGTACTTC
TRBJ2-3 | TRBD2 | TRBV10-3 | many | CAISVAGVGDAQYF | TGTGCCATCAGCGTAGCGGGAGTTGGAGATGCGCAGTATTTT
TRBJ1-2 | TRBD1 | TRBV28 | NA | CASSRLQGNYGYTF | TGTGCCAGCAGTAGATTACAGGGGAACTATGGCTACACCTTC
TRBJ1-6 | NA | TRBV2 | few | CAQRGQGFNSPLHF | TGTGCCCAACGGGGCCAAGGCTTTAATTCACCCCTCCACTTT
TRBJ1-5 | NA | TRBV20-1 | few | CSAGADSNQPQHF | TGCAGTGCGGGGGCGGATAGCAATCAGCCCCAGCATTTT
TRBJ1-5 | NA | TRBV28 | many | CASSLSAQPQHF | TGTGCCAGCAGTTTATCGGCCCAGCCCCAGCATTTT
TRBJ2-3 | NA | TRBV5-1 | many | CASSPGLEGATQYF | TGCGCCAGCAGCCCGGGACTGGAGGGGGCTACGCAGTATTTT